This T cell receptor (beta chain) was captured in a study of early T cells in non-severe SARS-CoV-2 infection. Study at large: Bulk RNA taken from unsorted whole blood was sequenced, leaving chains unpaired.

The CDR3 loop spans 12 amino acids. V shed 1 base and J shed 3 bases, with 4 bases lying between them. CDR1 is MNHNS and CDR2 is SASEGT in the germline V gene. This clonotype came up a few times. Antigen specificity is unknown. Individual cDNA molecules were tagged with unique molecular identifiers, the study reported. TCRdb processed the 5' RACE reads anew with MiXCR; each CDR3 protein has one entry. The sample lists roughly 70,000 distinct CDR3 sequences, over 20% seen once, with 15% to 20% in the top ten. Notes on the study in general: Private and CD4 specificities were missed by VDJdb matching, skewed to anti-spike CD8.

This clonotype was sampled from an adult who was a healthcare worker with PCR-confirmed SARS-CoV-2 infection or an uninfected control (not recorded which). The chain links TRBV6-1 to TRBJ2-7, with D unresolved. The sample here was whole blood, taken at baseline. The CDR3 sequence: CASSEVGYEQYF. The CDR3 nucleotides are TGTGCCAGCAGTGAAGTGGGCTACGAGCAGTACTTC.